Detailed here is one T cell receptor (beta chain). What this receptor recognizes is not known. Within one base of it there is no much larger clone, and no base qualities were kept. Donors were roughly 40 systemically healthy Caucasian individuals from Russia aged roughly 6 to 95 years. Each donor gave roughly 9 milliliters of peripheral blood, drawn into EDTA-treated Vacutainer tubes. Ficoll-Paque density-gradient centrifugation was used to isolate PBMCs, with at least 6 million per sample. Total RNA was extracted from PBMCs with Trizol reagent, with at least 5.5 micrograms obtained per sample. For every donor, an aliquot of PBMCs went through flow cytometry to measure the percentages of naive CD45RAhigh/CD27high T cells. Preparation of the library involved 5' RACE. The instrument given in TCRdb is Illumina HiSeq 2500. A second roughly 7 to 11 cycle PCR used a sample-barcoded 5' primer and a J-beta primer mix. A unique molecular identifier was introduced onto each TCR beta cDNA molecule by a template-switch 5' adaptor carrying 12 random nucleotides. Each sample yielded at least 3 million CDR3-containing paired-end reads. First-strand cDNA synthesis was performed from all RNA using the Mint cDNA synthesis kit, with priming by a TRBC-specific oligonucleotide. After uracil-DNA glycosylase treatment, a first 18-cycle PCR used universal primers M1SS and BC2_uni_R on all cDNA. As for the original processing: Each sample was normalized by randomly selecting 1 million high-quality reads, each carrying a distinct molecular identifier. Reads sharing molecular identifiers were discarded rather than binned into consensus sequences. CDR3 identification, clonotype clustering and error correction used MiTCR with a Q25 quality threshold and the strictest error-elimination algorithm. A nonparametric unseen species model using Euler transformation provided a lower-bound estimate of total TCR beta diversity. TCRdb itself trimmed the public reads at Q25 with fastp, ran MiXCR and retained productive beta chains. Under each unique CDR3 protein, matching rows form one entry showing the most common genes and DNA. TCRdb's processing, not the authors' own work, is the source of the V and J calls. This sample has about 640,000 distinct CDR3 sequences in its table, and approximately 50% of those were observed once. Jointly, the top ten make up around 37% of the sample.

This specimen comes from a study of blood T cells in healthy people across ages (dated by TCRdb to 2013 to 2016). In the study overall: In model experiments, roughly one uniquely barcoded TCR beta cDNA molecule per two T cells was captured by template switching. To track age-related changes in TCR beta repertoire diversity, the study relied on deep sequencing normalized with unique cDNA molecular identifiers. Four age groups were formed from the donors: young (average about 16 years), middle-aged (roughly 38), aged (roughly 59) and long-lived (approximately 80). Donors of different ages were randomly distributed across sequencing lanes to avoid experimental bias. For two donors (one aged 18 to 29 and one aged 80 or older), the study analyzed two additional independent replicas of 1 million unique cDNA reads from the same blood draw. The research as a whole found: Because donor CMV infection status was unknown, age-related changes in expanded clonotypes were potentially confounded. The long-lived group showed more naive CD4+ T cells, fewer expanded clones and increased TCR diversity than the aged group, suggesting age selection. As age increased, observed TCR beta diversity per million T cells dropped in a roughly linear way, and a significant reduction was already evident by age 40. There was a strong correlation between observed TCR beta diversity and the percentage of naive T cells measured by flow cytometry. Since profiling was done on bulk unsorted PBMCs, naive and antigen-experienced compartments could not be conclusively compared. Estimates of total diversity from one million sequenced T cells were regarded as lower bounds and underestimates.

The CDR3 measures 12 amino acids from cysteine to phenylalanine. CDR3 DNA is the only sequence kept; it has 36 bases, read in frame from the first base. Per the germline V gene (reference sequence), SEHNR is the CDR1 and FQNEAQ is the CDR2. The junction shows trimming of 5 bases on V and 5 bases on J, plus 6 bases between the germline ends. Source material: blood. The sequence came from a man between 60 and 75 years old in good health. The V gene is TRBV7-9 and the J gene is TRBJ1-4, with the D gene not confidently named. The CDR3 in this case is CASSERNEKLFF. The DNA sequence is as follows: TGTGCCAGCAGCGAGAGAAATGAAAAACTGTTTTTT. Beyond the CDR3, the reference TRBV7-9 and TRBJ1-4 genes provide the residues; the full variable domain reads: DTGVSQNPRHKITKRGQNVTFRCDPISEHNRLYWYRQTLGQGPEFLTYFQNEAQLEKSRLLSDRFSAERPKGSFSTLEIQRTEQGDSAMYLCASSERNEKLFFGSGTQLSVL.